Listed here are 8 T cell receptor beta chains from one sample, sequenced in a study of blood T cell repertoires in COVID-19. Profiled with immunoSEQ multiplex PCR; TCRdb holds only in-frame clones, not every one. The profile shows tens of thousands of clones, just over 85% of them singletons. The sequenced material came from peripheral blood. The receptors originated from a man between 65 and 85 years old with acute or convalescent COVID-19.

The chain employs TRBV11-2 and TRBJ2-5; 7 nucleotides align to TRBD1. After removal of 5 bases from V and 13 bases from J, the junction contained 7 bases not matched to a gene. The CDR3 runs 11 residues. Germline CDR1 and CDR2: SGHAT and FQNNGV. The CDR3 spells CASSKMDRPYF. The CDR3 bases are TGTGCCAGCAGCAAAATGGACAGGCCGTACTTC.

The chain joins TRBV9 to TRBJ2-2; 8 bases fit TRBD1. CDR1 and CDR2 from the germline V gene are SGDLS and YYNGEE. The CDR3 has 15 residues. The V segment lost 4 bases and the J segment 7 bases; nucleotides outside the gene matches: 9. CDR3 in amino acids: CASSIRTGLDGELFF. CDR3 DNA: TGTGCCAGCAGCATCCGGACAGGGTTGGACGGGGAGCTGTTTTTT.

In this sample, this clone turned up once. The genes are TRBV24-1 and TRBJ1-1; the match to TRBD1 covers 7 bases. The CDR3 has 13 amino acids. Trimming at V came to 5 bases and at J to 3 bases, leaving 2 bases not matched to a gene. In germline, CDR1 is KGHDR, CDR2 SFDVKD. CDR3 sequence: CATSGGGYTEAFF. DNA of the CDR3: TGTGCCACCAGTGGAGGGGGCTACACTGAAGCTTTCTTT.

The J gene is TRBJ2-1, the V gene TRBV2; TRBD2 agrees at 8 bases. The CDR3 sequence is 14 residues long. Germline V CDR1 and CDR2: SNHLY, FYNNEI. V lost 6 bases and J lost 7; bases outside the gene matches: 8. CDR3 in DNA: TGTGCCAGCAGGGCAAGGGGGACTAGTAATGAGCAGTTCTTC. Its translation is CASRARGTSNEQFF. The full variable domain, completed using reference TRBV2 and TRBJ2-1, is EPEVTQTPSHQVTQMGQEVILRCVPISNHLYFYWYRQILGQKVEFLVSFYNNEISEKSEIFDDQFSVERPDGSNFTLKIRSTKLEDSAMYFCASRARGTSNEQFFGPGTRLTVL.

The chain combines TRBV7-9 with TRBJ2-1; tentatively, D is TRBD2 (6 bases). Per germline, CDR1 SEHNR and CDR2 FQNEAQ (reference sequence). CDR3 size: 10 residues. Trimming shortened V by 8 bases and J by 12 bases, and 11 bases separated the two germline ends. In DNA form, the CDR3 reads TGTGCCAGCGGGGACTCTCTGCAGTTCTTC. It codes for CASGDSLQFF.

The rearrangement joins TRBV10-3 to TRBJ1-1; D not resolved. Germline CDR1 is ENHRY and CDR2 is SYGVKD. The CDR3 contains 15 residues. V shed 7 bases and J shed 2 bases, with 17 bases lying between them. The CDR3 nucleotides are TGTGCCATCACTCCCGGGGTGGGGAGTAACACTGAAGCTTTCTTT. It codes for CAITPGVGSNTEAFF.

The chain combines TRBV4-1 with TRBJ1-1; tentatively, D is TRBD1 (5 bases). With 5 bases removed from V and 0 bases from J, the gap between germline ends came to 16 bases. This CDR3 has 16 residues. Germline V gene lookup returns CDR1 MGHRA and CDR2 YSYEKL. In nucleotides, the CDR3 is TGCGCCAGCAGCAAGGGCTTTGGGGGGTTGAACACTGAAGCTTTCTTT. Protein product: CASSKGFGGLNTEAFF.

This clone was seen once. The rearrangement uses TRBV27 and TRBJ2-1; D might be TRBD1 (6 bases). Trimming removed 5 bases from V and 3 bases from J, with 14 bases in between. CDR1 and CDR2 from the germline V gene are MNHEY and SMNVEV (reference sequence). This CDR3 contains 15 residues. In nucleotides, the CDR3 is TGTGCCAGCAGTCCAAACAGGGCCGACTACAATGAGCAGTTCTTC. As protein: CASSPNRADYNEQFF.